These 9 T cell receptor beta chains were sequenced from one sample in a study of OX40 agonist ivuxolimab in advanced cancers. TCRdb keeps only in-frame clones here, not all; method: immunoSEQ multiplex PCR. The sample lists 99,000 or so clones; approximately 94% were seen once. The sample was CD4+ or CD8+ T cells sorted from blood, taken in a trial of the OX40 agonist ivuxolimab. These receptors originate from an adult with an advanced solid tumor such as melanoma, head and neck, liver or kidney cancer.

The V call is TRBV5-1, the J call TRBJ2-1; D perhaps matches TRBD2 (5 bases). The CDR3 spans 15 residues. The V gene lost 3 bases and the J gene lost 0 bases, with 10 bases spanning the gap. CDR1 is SGHRS and CDR2 is YFSETQ in the germline V gene. This CDR3 reads CASSSDSSSYNEQFF. As DNA, the CDR3 is TGCGCCAGCAGCTCGGACTCGAGCTCCTACAATGAGCAGTTCTTC. The full variable domain, in which reference TRBV5-1 and TRBJ2-1 provide the parts outside the CDR3, is KAGVTQTPRYLIKTRGQQVTLSCSPISGHRSVSWYQQTPGQGLQFLFEYFSETQRNKGNFPGRFSGRQFSNSRSEMNVSTLELGDSALYLCASSSDSSSYNEQFFGPGTRLTVL.

V is TRBV5-4 and J is TRBJ1-4; no definite D call. This CDR3 contains 14 residues. Per the germline V gene, CDR1 is SGHNT and CDR2 is YYREEE (reference sequence). V was shortened by 5 bases and J by 5 bases, with 13 bases between the two germline ends. CDR3 in amino acids: CASRDGPKNEKLFF. As DNA, the CDR3 is TGTGCCAGCAGGGACGGACCTAAAAATGAAAAACTGTTTTTT.

The genes are TRBV7-2 and TRBJ1-2; TRBD1 might be the D (6 bases). The length of the CDR3 is 13 residues. CDR1 SGHTA and CDR2 FQGNSA come from the germline V gene. V lost 5 bases and J 2 bases, leaving 9 bases between the germline ends. This CDR3 reads CASSQTGNYGYTF. The CDR3 coding sequence is TGTGCCAGCAGCCAGACAGGCAACTATGGCTACACCTTC.

The chain recombines TRBV9 with TRBJ2-7; D ambiguous. V lost 2 bases and J lost 3, with 9 bases in between. From germline, CDR1 is SGDLS and CDR2 YYNGEE. This CDR3 has 13 amino acids. The DNA of the CDR3 is TGTGCCAGCAGCGTTAGTATGGGCTACGAGCAGTACTTC. Protein product: CASSVSMGYEQYF.

The chain carries TRBV5-1 and TRBJ2-5, with 12 bases identical to TRBD2. The CDR3 totals 15 residues. Germline assignment: CDR1 SGHRS and CDR2 YFSETQ. The V and J ends lost 3 bases and 5 bases, in that order; junction bases with no gene match: 5. The CDR3 loop is CASSSRLAGEETQYF. In DNA, the CDR3 is TGCGCCAGCAGCTCTAGACTAGCGGGAGAGGAGACCCAGTACTTC. The full variable domain, rest sourced from reference TRBV5-1 and TRBJ2-5, is KAGVTQTPRYLIKTRGQQVTLSCSPISGHRSVSWYQQTPGQGLQFLFEYFSETQRNKGNFPGRFSGRQFSNSRSEMNVSTLELGDSALYLCASSSRLAGEETQYFGPGTRLLVL.

J is TRBJ2-3 and V is TRBV10-1; D tentatively reads TRBD1 or TRBD2 (6 bases each). Per the germline V gene, CDR1 is WNHNN and CDR2 is SYGVQD (reference sequence). V lost 2 bases to trimming and J lost 3 bases, with 15 bases between them. The CDR3 is 16 residues long. The CDR3, as DNA: TGCGCCAGCAGTGAGATTAGAGGGGGACTTACAGATACGCAGTATTTT. This gives the protein CASSEIRGGLTDTQYF.

The gene calls are TRBV19 and TRBJ2-7; 8 bases match TRBD2. The CDR3 totals 14 residues. Germline-derived CDR1 and CDR2 are LNHDA and SQIVND (reference sequence). The junction had 12 bases not matched to a gene; V was cut back by 8 bases and J by 6 bases. The CDR3 DNA sequence: TGTGCCAGTTCGCAGGGGTTGCTAGCGGGCGAGCAGTACTTC. This gives the protein CASSQGLLAGEQYF.

The genes are TRBV11-3 and TRBJ2-2; D is ambiguous. The CDR3 is 14 amino acids. The V gene lost 0 bases and the J gene lost 4 bases, with 6 bases spanning the gap. Germline V lookup: CDR1 SGHNT, CDR2 YENEEA. The CDR3 here is CASSLDPRTGELFF. CDR3 DNA: TGTGCCAGCAGCTTAGATCCCCGCACCGGGGAGCTGTTTTTT.

J is TRBJ1-2 and V is TRBV5-1; D is uncertain. CDR1 is SGHRS and CDR2 is YFSETQ in the germline V gene. The CDR3 runs to 15 residues. V was shortened by 1 base and J by 7 bases, with 17 bases between the two germline ends. The CDR3: CASSLKADPGPGYTF. CDR3 DNA: TGCGCCAGCAGCTTGAAGGCGGACCCAGGACCTGGCTACACCTTC.